This T cell receptor (beta chain) came from a study of T cells in Graves' hyperthyroidism and ophthalmopathy (dated by TCRdb to about 2019). As for the study more broadly: Peripheral blood was sampled at the time of initial diagnosis, prior to any treatment. An independent validation cohort of around 19 hyperthyroidism patients and approximately 16 patients who later progressed to ophthalmopathy tested prospective prediction of ophthalmopathy. In roughly six Graves' hyperthyroidism patients, the study also compared T-cell repertoires from thyroid tissue with T-cell repertoires from blood. TCR Vbeta CDR3 sequencing of 135 peripheral blood samples (over 40 ophthalmopathy, 75 or so hyperthyroidism and roughly 17 progressor patients) is reported in the paper. Once sampling was done, hyperthyroidism patients were given methimazole at a starting dose of 30 mg daily, whereas ophthalmopathy patients were given high-dose intravenous methylprednisolone. To identify TCR V-J signatures that set the groups apart, the researchers used a discovery cohort of more than 95 patients, made up of 40 to 45 with Graves' ophthalmopathy and about 59 with stable Graves' hyperthyroidism. The roughly 91 discovery patients were randomly divided into training and test sets at a 7:3 ratio. Beyond this particular receptor, the publication reports: During validation, the model predicted progression to ophthalmopathy a median of approximately 7 months ahead of onset, with almost 71% sensitivity and roughly 75% specificity. A 13 V-J signature model separated ophthalmopathy from stable hyperthyroidism, with approximately 87% sensitivity and 81% to 82% specificity in cross-validation and 80%/75% in testing. No statistical method was used to set the sample size in advance, and investigators knew the group allocation. Most expanded thyroid clonotypes (frequency above 0.001) were also detected in blood, a finding suggesting that blood repertoires may reflect thyroid immune responses.

Comment on this clonotype: It has no known antigen specificity. Base-call qualities are not available, and no considerably larger clone is one nucleotide away.

Amplification of TCR beta CDR3 regions was carried out from RNA transcripts. The TCR CDR3 was subjected to a first round of RT-PCR using the HTBI primer set and the Qiagen OneStep RT-PCR kit. The libraries were constructed in a second round of multiplex PCR and then size-selected and purified. Libraries were sequenced paired-end with 100 bp reads on an Illumina HiSeq2000. Per the source publication's procedure: SOAPnuke was used to process the raw data, removing reads that contained adapters or uncalled bases, had a mean Phred below 15, or lacked an exact match to the constant primer or identifier. COPE v1.2.5 was used to merge high-quality paired reads, and clonotypes were defined as unique nucleotide sequences. MiTCR v1.1 was used to align clonotypes to the IMGT TRBV, TRBD and TRBJ reference segments. Analysis was restricted to V-J combinations with a frequency above 0.0001, which covered approximately 99% of repertoires. The TCS score was defined as F50 (clonal expansion) divided by E x V (chaos), with BLOSUM62-based TCRdist calculated between CDR3 peptides within each V-J. Welch's t-statistics and random forest reduced fewer than 600 V-J features to 13, which were used in a naive Bayes classifier (R e1071). The public reads were quality trimmed at Q25 with fastp and then assembled into clones with MiXCR by TCRdb, keeping productive beta chains. Merged by CDR3 protein, the rows form single entries marked with the most common genes and DNA. Here the V and J calls rest on TCRdb's processing, not on the authors' analysis. This sample comprises about 560,000 distinct CDR3 sequences, around 13% of them detected only once. The ten largest clones add up to around 13% of the sample.

Stable Graves' hyperthyroidism was defined as the absence of progression to ophthalmopathy over 18 months of follow-up. Hyperthyroidism patients were aged 18 to 65 years and newly diagnosed, with disease duration of less than 2 months. Patients with uncontrolled infections, other autoimmune diseases, pregnancy or lactation were excluded. Clinical symptoms, serum thyroxine and TRAb, thyroid ultrasound, and orbital computed tomography formed the basis for the diagnoses. Ficoll-Paque density gradient centrifugation was used to isolate PBMCs from approximately 10 ml of fresh peripheral blood. Total RNA was extracted using Trizol reagent, and RNA quality was assessed on an Agilent 2100 Bioanalyzer. From the germline V gene, CDR1 is MGHDK and CDR2 is SYGVNS. The CDR3, cysteine through phenylalanine, is 15 amino acids long. The entry retains the CDR3 DNA only, 45 bases that are in frame from base 1. V is pruned by 4 bases and J by 4 bases, leaving 7 bases of the junction without a gene match.

Sequencing was carried out using blood. This receptor chain uses TRBV25-1 and TRBJ2-1; TRBD2 matches 7 bases in the middle. This receptor was taken from a woman in her forties with Graves' hyperthyroidism. The DNA reads TGTGCCAGCAGTGCAAGGGGCGGGAGTTACAATGAGCAGTTCTTC. The translation is CASSARGGSYNEQFF. Where the CDR3 stops, the reference TRBV25-1 and TRBJ2-1 genes take over; the full variable domain is EADIYQTPRYLVIGTGKKITLECSQTMGHDKMYWYQQDPGMELHLIHYSYGVNSTEKGDLSSESTVSRIRTEHFPLTLESARPSHTSQYLCASSARGGSYNEQFFGPGTRLTVL.